This TCR beta chain was sequenced during a study of blood T cell repertoires in COVID-19 (dated by TCRdb to 2018 to 2020). Notes on the research overall: Samples covering the acute and convalescent phases of COVID-19 were provided by collaborators in the United States, Italy and Spain. The material from the prospective study consisted of cDNA or gDNA derived from T cells, B-cell-depleted T cells, or PBMCs. Deeply sampled blood TCRbeta repertoires from subjects exposed to, actively infected with, or recovered from COVID-19 were included in the dataset. A freely available public database, intended as a resource for researchers studying the immune response to SARS-CoV-2, is where the repertoires were released. Samples were obtained from the ongoing ImmuneRACE study (first 160 participants) and from about 1,300 subjects provided by 6 global collaborators. A de-identified subject ID, COVID-19 status, age in years and sex were almost always included in the sample metadata. Where available, HLA class I and class II types were obtained from metadata supplied by the sample provider rather than from assay-based typing.

In regard to this clone: The clone's antigen remains unknown. No base-level quality is on record; no much larger clone is a single base apart.

The CDR3, from cysteine to phenylalanine, totals 14 residues. Only CDR3 DNA remains: 42 bases, in frame from the first base. V is cut by 3 bases and J by 6 bases, and the space between the germline ends is 13 bases. The germline V gene (reference sequence) provides CDR1 SEHNR and CDR2 FQNEAQ. Enrolling through a virtual design, the prospective study's participants ranged in age from roughly 18 to 89 years and lived across 20 to 25 United States geographic areas. In the prospective study, participants were assigned to cohorts based on the clinical history participants reported in a screening survey and a study questionnaire. Mobile phlebotomists in the prospective study collected whole blood, serum and a nasopharyngeal or oropharyngeal swab from every participant. Participants in the prospective study had the option to provide additional blood draws and questionnaires over an approximately two-month period. Blood samples from the prospective study were shipped frozen or at room temperature prior to DNA extraction.

The immunoSEQ Assay, a bias-controlled multiplex PCR, was used to amplify TCRbeta CDR3 regions from genomic DNA. Per the source publication's procedure: Nucleated cell counts per sample were estimated from amplification of reference gene primers within the assay. To quantify the absolute abundance of each unique TCRbeta CDR3 rearrangement, sequence reads were collapsed and filtered. For each sample, productive Simpson clonality was calculated by taking the square root of Simpson's diversity index across productive rearrangements. The source is immuneACCESS, and TCRdb retained only in-frame sequences with V and J called. Part of the clones is not carried over; for the studies checked, unresolved V genes explain less than half of this, and the remainder is unexplained. V and J calls and clone size follow that table, whereas D and trimming were derived from the DNA. The sample profile shows around 250,000 clones; roughly nine tenths of them were found once. Approximately 1.3% of the sample belongs to the ten largest clones.

What the research found in general, with its limitations: The amount of clinical and demographic metadata varied by source and participant and was provided uncurated.

Input material: PBMCs or T cells enriched from blood (not recorded which). This sequence was found in a human donor in a cohort exposed to, infected with or recovered from COVID-19 (not recorded which). The donor label of this sample is uncertain. The chain joins TRBV7-9 to TRBJ2-3, and the D gene may be TRBD2, 6 bases matching. In nucleotide form, the sequence is TGTGCCAGCAGCTTGGAGGGACCTTCTGATACGCAGTATTTT. This translates into CASSLEGPSDTQYF.